These 27 T cell receptor beta chains were all obtained from the same sample, sequenced in a study of T cells expressing NK-cell markers. Each CDR3 protein gets one entry in TCRdb, which reprocessed the 5' RACE reads and gives no DNA. The table lists hundreds of thousands of distinct CDR3 sequences. Source material: blood T cells: a sorted CD56 or NKG2C T cell subset, CD4+ or CD8+ T cells, or bulk PBMC T cells (not recorded which). The receptors shown here come from a man aged 18 to 69 in good health.

The chain recombines TRBV7-9 with TRBJ2-4. CDR1 and CDR2 (germline): SEHNR, FQNEAQ (reference sequence). This CDR3 has 13 residues. The CDR3 here is CASSQVGKNIQYF.

The chain joins TRBV19 to TRBJ1-5; as DNA is missing, the TRBD1 call by TCRdb cannot be tested. The V gene's germline CDR1 is LNHDA and CDR2 SQIVND (reference sequence). The length of the CDR3 is 16 residues. The CDR3 reads CASSSTGVDGNQPQHF.

The chain joins TRBV27 to TRBJ2-7. The germline CDR1 and CDR2 sequences are MNHEY and SMNVEV (reference sequence). The CDR3 length is 13 residues. The CDR3 here is CASSFREAYEQYF.

The rearrangement links TRBV12-3 or TRBV12-4 to TRBJ2-3; the TCRdb call, TRBD1, lacks DNA for checking. This CDR3 contains 16 residues. The CDR3 region is CASSLWGVGSTDTQYF.

The chain couples TRBV29-1 to TRBJ1-4; TCRdb's D call, TRBD1, is unchecked because there is no DNA. In germline, CDR1 is SQVTM, CDR2 ANQGSEA. The CDR3 totals 13 residues. CDR3 region: CSVEPDRGEKLFF.

The J gene is TRBJ2-3, the V gene TRBV11-3; TCRdb's assignment of TRBD2 cannot be checked, as there is no DNA. Germline-derived CDR1 and CDR2 are SGHNT and YENEEA. The CDR3 length is 17 residues. Here the CDR3 reads CASSLGASGGLQDTQYF.

The chain recombines TRBV14 with TRBJ1-5. This CDR3 is built from 17 residues. CDR1 SGHDN and CDR2 FVKESK come from the germline V gene. CDR3 sequence: CASSQDSEREHNQPQHF.

V usage is TRBV12-3 or TRBV12-4 and J usage is TRBJ2-7; checking the TCRdb D call of TRBD2 is not possible without DNA. CDR3 length: 14 amino acids. CDR3 loop: CASRSGLAGYEQYF.

CDR3 region: CASSLARGTYGYTF. The genes are TRBV5-4 and TRBJ1-2; TCRdb's D gene call, TRBD1, goes unchecked for lack of DNA. Germline V CDR1 and CDR2: SGHNT, YYREEE (reference sequence). This CDR3 region has 14 residues.

This chain connects TRBV27 to TRBJ2-7; the D call from TCRdb, TRBD1, cannot be confirmed without DNA. The CDR3 runs 14 residues. From germline, CDR1 is MNHEY and CDR2 SMNVEV (reference sequence). The CDR3 spells CATREAGRGYEQYF.

The chain joins TRBV20-1 to TRBJ1-3; lacking DNA, the TRBD1 call made by TCRdb goes unchecked. The CDR3 has 17 amino acids. Per germline, CDR1 DFQATT and CDR2 SNEGSKA (reference sequence). This CDR3 reads CSARGQGRILSGNTIYF.

The J gene is TRBJ2-5, the V gene TRBV2; the TCRdb D gene call, TRBD1, has no DNA to confirm it. The CDR3 runs 14 residues. Germline V CDR1 and CDR2: SNHLY, FYNNEI. The CDR3 region is CASFGQGRRETQYF. Together with reference TRBV2 and TRBJ2-5, the CDR3 gives the full variable domain: EPEVTQTPSHQVTQMGQEVILRCVPISNHLYFYWYRQILGQKVEFLVSFYNNEISEKSEIFDDQFSVERPDGSNFTLKIRSTKLEDSAMYFCASFGQGRRETQYFGPGTRLLVL.

The J gene is TRBJ2-6, the V gene TRBV28; TCRdb selects TRBD1, and the lack of DNA leaves this call unchecked. Germline values: CDR1 MDHEN, CDR2 SYDVKM. This CDR3 is 17 amino acids long. This CDR3 is CATKDQGGNSGANVLTF.

V usage is TRBV2 and J usage is TRBJ2-1; the D call of TRBD2 rests on TCRdb alone, since no DNA is present to check it. Germline V gene data show CDR1 as SNHLY and CDR2 as FYNNEI. This CDR3 has 14 amino acids. CDR3 amino acids: CASRAEGRGGEQFF.

The CDR3 loop is CASSFDPQTYEQYF. V and J are TRBV7-6 and TRBJ2-7. The CDR3 has 14 residues. Germline assignment: CDR1 SGHVS and CDR2 FNYEAQ.

The rearrangement uses TRBV29-1 and TRBJ1-2. CDR1 and CDR2 from the germline V gene are SQVTM and ANQGSEA. CDR3 length equals 12 residues. CDR3 in amino acids: CSGGLTNYGYTF.

The chain is built from TRBV3-1 and TRBJ2-7; TCRdb's D call, TRBD1, is unchecked because there is no DNA. The CDR3 is 14 residues long. Germline V gene lookup returns CDR1 LGHDT and CDR2 YNNKEL (reference sequence). The CDR3 sequence is CASSQVPAGGEQYF.

The gene calls are TRBV20-1 and TRBJ2-1; TCRdb gives TRBD2 as the D gene, but with no DNA this cannot be confirmed. The germline V gene encodes CDR1 DFQATT and CDR2 SNEGSKA (reference sequence). The CDR3 has 15 amino acids. The CDR3 is CSAPRLAGGLREQFF.

This chain links TRBV6-2 or TRBV6-3 with TRBJ2-6; TCRdb lists TRBD1, though no DNA is available to test this call. The CDR3 consists of 21 residues. Looked up from germline, CDR1 is MNHEY and CDR2 is SVGEGT. The CDR3 sequence: CASTFRLGRDRGLSGANVLTF.

This chain links TRBV19 with TRBJ1-5; the TCRdb D gene call, TRBD1, has no DNA to confirm it. There are 15 residues in the CDR3. CDR1 and CDR2 from the germline V gene are LNHDA and SQIVND (reference sequence). The CDR3 region is CASSIGQGARQPQHF. Using reference TRBV19 and TRBJ1-5 for the parts outside the CDR3, the full variable domain is DGGITQSPKYLFRKEGQNVTLSCEQNLNHDAMYWYRQDPGQGLRLIYYSQIVNDFQKGDIAEGYSVSREKKESFPLTVTSAQKNPTAFYLCASSIGQGARQPQHFGDGTRLSIL.

The chain has TRBV5-5 and TRBJ2-7; the D gene TCRdb calls, TRBD2, cannot be checked with no DNA. Germline loops: CDR1 SGHKS, CDR2 YYEKEE (reference sequence). CDR3 size: 17 residues. The CDR3 loop is CASSMGPGLAAPYEQYF.

CDR3 protein: CASSKRSGEDTQYF. The chain recombines TRBV7-2 with TRBJ2-3. CDR3 size: 14 residues. Looked up from germline, CDR1 is SGHTA and CDR2 is FQGNSA. Full variable domain (remainder filled in from reference TRBV7-2 and TRBJ2-3): GAGVSQSPSNKVTEKGKDVELRCDPISGHTALYWYRQSLGQGLEFLIYFQGNSAPDKSGLPSDRFSAERTGGSVSTLTIQRTQQEDSAVYLCASSKRSGEDTQYFGPGTRLTVL.

The CDR3 sequence: CASRQTGNNSPLHF. The gene calls are TRBV7-9 and TRBJ1-6; no DNA is available, so the TRBD1 call from TCRdb remains unchecked. The CDR3 is made up of 14 amino acids. Germline loops: CDR1 SEHNR, CDR2 FQNEAQ (reference sequence).

The chain carries TRBV29-1 and TRBJ1-1; as DNA is missing, the TRBD1 call by TCRdb cannot be tested. The germline V gene has CDR1 SQVTM and CDR2 ANQGSEA. This CDR3 is built from 12 residues. The CDR3 protein is CSVADRGVEAFF.

The rearrangement links TRBV6-5 to TRBJ2-4. CDR1 and CDR2 (germline): MNHEY, SVGAGI. CDR3 size: 15 residues. CDR3: CASSYAGVNENIQYF.

The rearrangement joins TRBV5-1 to TRBJ2-7; absent DNA, TCRdb's TRBD2 call cannot be checked. The CDR3 covers 14 residues. Germline CDR1 and CDR2: SGHRS and YFSETQ. CDR3 sequence: CASSSGDSAYEQYF.

The chain links TRBV20-1 to TRBJ2-2; there is no DNA to check the TCRdb D call of TRBD1. Germline V CDR1 and CDR2: DFQATT, SNEGSKA (reference sequence). The CDR3 runs 15 residues. CDR3 sequence reads: CSASSGRGLSGELFF.